This T cell receptor (beta chain) is from a study of glioma-infiltrating T cells after dendritic cell vaccination. Up to about 2 ug genomic DNA was used for TCRB CDR3 amplification. Profiling relied on immunoSEQ multiplex PCR, and the TCRdb table lists in-frame clones only, not all of them. The repertoire holds tens of thousands of clones, 81% seen once, with 7% to 9% in the top ten. Whole-study results and caveats: Higher pretreatment TIL content predicted longer progression-free time and survival.

As for this clone: Its antigen is currently unknown.

The CDR3 is 11 residues long. The junction had 5 bases not matched to a gene; V was cut back by 6 bases and J by 6 bases. Germline V gives CDR1 SQVTM, CDR2 ANQGSEA. The sequencing here drew on blood, taken before dendritic cell vaccination. The TCR was taken from a human donor with glioblastoma. This rearrangement joins TRBV29-1 to TRBJ2-7, with 7 bases fitting TRBD1. Here the CDR3 reads CSVIQGSEQYF. CDR3 DNA: TGCAGCGTGATACAGGGGTCCGAGCAGTACTTC.